This T cell receptor beta chain was obtained from a study of Ad26.COV2.S vaccination and SARS-CoV-2 variants. V was shortened by 3 bases and J by 10 bases, with 22 bases between the two germline ends. CDR1 and CDR2 from the germline V gene are SGHRS and YFSETQ. The CDR3 is 15 amino acids. This clone was observed a single time. The repertoire was sequenced with immunoSEQ multiplex PCR; TCRdb's copy has only in-frame clones and lacks some. Of about 180,000 clones in the sample, approximately 88% were seen once. This TCR was sampled from a human donor who had recovered from COVID-19. The chain has TRBV5-1 and TRBJ1-1; no firm D call. The sequencing here drew on peripheral blood, taken after recovery from COVID-19. This CDR3 is CASSSFNTVAEVAFF. CDR3 sequence (DNA): TGCGCCAGCAGCTCCTTTAACACGGTAGCAGAAGTAGCTTTCTTT.